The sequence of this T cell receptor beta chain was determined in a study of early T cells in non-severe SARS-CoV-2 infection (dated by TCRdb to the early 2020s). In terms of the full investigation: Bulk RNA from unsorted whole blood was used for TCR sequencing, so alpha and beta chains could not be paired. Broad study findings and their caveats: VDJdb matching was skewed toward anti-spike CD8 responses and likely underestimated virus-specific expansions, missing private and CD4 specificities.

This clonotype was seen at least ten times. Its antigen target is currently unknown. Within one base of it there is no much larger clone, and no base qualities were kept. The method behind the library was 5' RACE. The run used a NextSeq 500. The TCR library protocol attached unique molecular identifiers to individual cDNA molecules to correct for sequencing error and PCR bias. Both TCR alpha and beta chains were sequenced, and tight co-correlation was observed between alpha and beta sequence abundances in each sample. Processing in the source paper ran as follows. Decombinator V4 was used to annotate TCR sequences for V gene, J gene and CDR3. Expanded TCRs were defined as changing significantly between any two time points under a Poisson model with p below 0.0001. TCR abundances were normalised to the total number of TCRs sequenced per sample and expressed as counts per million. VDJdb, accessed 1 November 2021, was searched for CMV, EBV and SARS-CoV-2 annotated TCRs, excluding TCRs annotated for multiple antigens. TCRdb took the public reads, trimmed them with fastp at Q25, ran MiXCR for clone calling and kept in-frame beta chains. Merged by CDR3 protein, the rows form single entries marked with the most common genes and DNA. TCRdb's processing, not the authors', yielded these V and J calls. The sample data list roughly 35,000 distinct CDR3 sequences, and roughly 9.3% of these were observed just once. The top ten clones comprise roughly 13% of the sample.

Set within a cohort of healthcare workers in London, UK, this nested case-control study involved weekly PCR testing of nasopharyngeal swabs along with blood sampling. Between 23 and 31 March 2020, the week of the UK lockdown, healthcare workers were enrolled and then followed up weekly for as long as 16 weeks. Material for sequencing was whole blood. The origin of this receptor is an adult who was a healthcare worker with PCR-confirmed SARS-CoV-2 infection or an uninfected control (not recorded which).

The encoded CDR3 is CASSLLGQAYGYTF. The nucleotide sequence reads TGTGCCAGCAGCTTACTTGGACAGGCGTATGGCTACACCTTC. This chain is built from TRBV7-9 and TRBJ1-2; 7 central bases correspond to TRBD1. V is pruned by 2 bases and J by 5 bases, leaving 5 bases of the junction without a gene match. CDR1 and CDR2 (SEHNR, FQNEAQ) derive from the germline V gene (reference sequence). Measured from the cysteine to the phenylalanine, the CDR3 is 14 residues long. The entry retains the CDR3 DNA only, 42 bases that are in frame from base 1.